These 27 T cell receptor beta chains came from one sample sequenced in a study of T cell responses to AZD1222 COVID-19 vaccine. Clones were read by immunoSEQ multiplex PCR, and TCRdb kept only the in-frame ones, dropping some. The data hold approximately 150,000 clones, with around nine tenths observed a single time. This specimen was peripheral blood, taken on day 0 of AZD1222 vaccination. Receptors originate from an adult in good health.

The rearrangement links TRBV9 to TRBJ2-3, with D maybe TRBD1 (6 bases). CDR3 length: 16 amino acids. The V gene's germline CDR1 is SGDLS and CDR2 YYNGEE. The V and J ends lost 4 bases and 0 bases respectively, with 15 bases between them. The CDR3 spells CASSPLRGGSTDTQYF. The CDR3 DNA follows: TGTGCCAGCAGCCCCCTCAGGGGTGGGAGCACAGATACGCAGTATTTT.

The sample holds one count of this clone. For the CDR3, the DNA is TGTGCCAGCAGTTTGGCCCAGGTATTTCAGCCCCAGCATTTT. Encoded protein: CASSLAQVFQPQHF. The chain links TRBV28 to TRBJ1-5; no definite D call. Deletions cut 3 bases from V and 6 bases from J, with 12 bases between. This CDR3 has 14 amino acids. Germline lookup yields CDR1 MDHEN and CDR2 SYDVKM.

This chain uses TRBV27 with TRBJ1-6, with 7 bases aligning to TRBD1. The CDR3 loop spans 16 amino acids. Germline CDR1 and CDR2: MNHEY and SMNVEV (reference sequence). Losses at the gene ends were 10 bases for V and 0 bases for J; bases not matched to a gene: 9. CDR3 residues: CATGRGPSSYNSPLHF. DNA of the CDR3: TGTGCCACGGGAAGGGGGCCGAGCTCCTATAATTCACCCCTCCACTTT.

On this clone itself: The same CDR3 can be traced to other DNA sequences in this sample. V and J are TRBV28 and TRBJ1-2; tentative D call: TRBD1 (6 bases). Germline V CDR1 and CDR2: MDHEN, SYDVKM. Trimming pared 2 bases from V and 2 bases from J, leaving 12 bases between. CDR3 size: 15 residues. The CDR3 here is CASSLIPGQNYGYTF. Written as DNA, the CDR3 is TGTGCCAGCAGTTTAATTCCCGGACAGAACTATGGCTACACCTTC.

The V and J genes are TRBV30 and TRBJ2-2; TRBD2 might be the D (5 bases). This CDR3 has 15 residues. Germline loops: CDR1 GTSNPN, CDR2 SVGIG (reference sequence). The V gene lost 2 bases and the J gene lost 3 bases, with 13 bases spanning the gap. CDR3 residues: CAWSPATRHTGELFF. As DNA, the CDR3 is TGTGCCTGGAGTCCCGCCACTAGGCACACCGGGGAGCTGTTTTTT.

The genes are TRBV5-8 and TRBJ2-7; TRBD2 aligns across 8 bases. The V segment lost 6 bases and the J segment 9 bases; nucleotides outside the gene matches: 14. Germline lookup yields CDR1 SGHTS and CDR2 YDEGEE. The CDR3 sequence is 14 residues long. The CDR3 is CASTAGVGVDAQYF. As DNA, the CDR3 is TGTGCCAGCACAGCGGGAGTAGGAGTTGACGCGCAGTACTTC.

This chain links TRBV3-1 (or the pseudogene TRBV3-2) with TRBJ2-3; D uncertain. CDR1 LGHDT and CDR2 YNNKEL come from the germline V gene (reference sequence). The CDR3 covers 13 residues. Trimming cost V 6 bases and J 4 bases, with 11 bases left between them. CDR3 DNA: TGTGCCAGCAGGACGGTTGGAGCAGATACGCAGTATTTT. Amino acid sequence: CASRTVGADTQYF.

The V and J genes are TRBV5-1 and TRBJ1-3; D is unclear. V dropped 0 bases and J dropped 6 bases, with 10 bases sitting between them. Germline assignment: CDR1 SGHRS and CDR2 YFSETQ. The CDR3 loop spans 14 amino acids. The CDR3 region is CASSLGGGLNTIYF. CDR3 sequence (DNA): TGCGCCAGCAGCTTGGGAGGTGGCCTAAACACCATATATTTT.

The V and J genes are TRBV15 and TRBJ1-1, with a weak D call TRBD1 (6 bases). Germline CDR1 LNHNV, CDR2 YYDKDF (reference sequence). Between the trimmed V and J ends, which lost 0 bases and 1 base, there was a span of 12 bases. The CDR3 length is 16 residues. The DNA of the CDR3 is TGTGCCACCAGCAGAGAGGGACTGGGGGCGAACACTGAAGCTTTCTTT. Translation: CATSREGLGANTEAFF.

This clone was found once. V usage is TRBV27 and J usage is TRBJ1-3; no reliable D call. V was pared by 0 bases and J by 0 bases, with 0 bases between. The CDR3 contains 13 residues. Germline assignment: CDR1 MNHEY and CDR2 SMNVEV (reference sequence). In DNA form, the CDR3 reads TGTGCCAGCAGTTTATCCTCTGGAAACACCATATATTTT. Residues: CASSLSSGNTIYF.

The gene calls are TRBV6-5 and TRBJ2-7; D unresolved. Trimming took off 2 bases at V and 6 bases at J, with 14 bases between the two ends. CDR3 length equals 14 residues. CDR1 and CDR2 from the germline V gene are MNHEY and SVGAGI. CDR3 DNA: TGTGCCAGCAGTTACACCGGCGACCACCCCGAGCAGTACTTC. Translation gives CASSYTGDHPEQYF.

CDR3 protein: CASSPPSGSSYEQYF. The CDR3, as DNA: TGTGCCAGCTCCCCTCCTAGCGGGAGTTCCTACGAGCAGTACTTC. The genes are TRBV18 and TRBJ2-7, with TRBD2 matching over 10 bases. The CDR3 contains 15 residues. Germline V gene lookup returns CDR1 KGHSH and CDR2 LQKENI. The V gene end was trimmed by 6 bases and the J gene end by 1 base; junction bases not matched to a gene: 6.

The rearrangement uses TRBV4-3 and TRBJ1-1; the D is unclear. The V gene lost 2 bases and the J gene lost 5 bases, with 18 bases spanning the gap. This CDR3 has 16 amino acids. Germline V gene sequence: CDR1 LGHNA, CDR2 YSLEER. In DNA, the CDR3 is TGCGCCAGCAGCCAATTTGTAGAGGTCGGAGGGACTGAAGCTTTCTTT. This gives the protein CASSQFVEVGGTEAFF.

The chain is built from TRBV7-2 and TRBJ2-7; D gene uncertain. CDR1 SGHTA and CDR2 FQGNSA come from the germline V gene. This CDR3 contains 14 residues. V lost 3 bases and J 3 bases, leaving 12 bases between the germline ends. The CDR3 region has the DNA TGTGCCAGCAGCTTTGGGCCTGGGCTCTACGAGCAGTACTTC. Protein product: CASSFGPGLYEQYF.

A note on this clone: Other DNA sequences within the sample encode an identical CDR3. This rearrangement joins TRBV27 to TRBJ1-1; D perhaps matches TRBD1 (6 bases). V gave up 5 bases and J gave up 5 bases, with 15 bases separating them. The CDR3 spans 14 residues. Germline-derived CDR1 and CDR2 are MNHEY and SMNVEV (reference sequence). The CDR3 is CASSPPGGRTEAFF. The CDR3 DNA is TGTGCCAGCAGTCCCCCTGGGGGGCGAACTGAAGCTTTCTTT.

The chain is built from TRBV12-3 or TRBV12-4 and TRBJ1-2; D unresolved. The CDR3 has 13 residues. Trimming removed 1 base at V and 3 bases at J, with 6 bases between. The CDR3 region has the DNA TGTGCCAGCAGTTTAGGAGGGCACTATGGCTACACCTTC. As protein: CASSLGGHYGYTF.

This sequence joins TRBV29-1 and TRBJ2-1; D call uncertain. This CDR3 comprises 11 residues. CDR1 SQVTM and CDR2 ANQGSEA come from the germline V gene. V was trimmed by 7 bases and J by 9 bases, leaving 13 bases between them. This chain's CDR3 is CSAAHPREQFF. In nucleotides, the CDR3 is TGCAGCGCGGCGCACCCGCGTGAGCAGTTCTTC.

The gene calls are TRBV7-9 and TRBJ1-2; D might be TRBD1 (6 bases). The CDR3 spans 12 residues. The V end lost 3 bases, the J end lost 6 bases, and 8 bases lay between the germline ends. CDR1 is SEHNR and CDR2 is FQNEAQ in the germline V gene (reference sequence). CDR3 in amino acids: CASSLAGDGYTF. The DNA of the CDR3 is TGTGCCAGCAGCTTGGCAGGGGATGGCTACACCTTC.

The chain employs TRBV27 and TRBJ2-1, with 9 nucleotides matching TRBD1. The length of the CDR3 is 14 residues. After removal of 2 bases from V and 8 bases from J, the junction contained 4 bases not matched to a gene. The germline V gene encodes CDR1 MNHEY and CDR2 SMNVEV (reference sequence). CDR3 sequence reads: CASSLATGGHEQFF. The CDR3 DNA reads as TGTGCCAGCAGTTTAGCTACAGGGGGCCATGAGCAGTTCTTC.

V gene TRBV11-2 combines with J gene TRBJ2-3; D possibly matches TRBD1 or TRBD2 (5 bases each). The V and J ends lost 3 bases and 0 bases respectively, with 16 bases between them. This CDR3 spans 17 amino acids. Germline CDR1 SGHAT, CDR2 FQNNGV. The CDR3 DNA reads as TGTGCCAGCAGCTTTGAATTTTACGGGGCGAGCACAGATACGCAGTATTTT. Protein sequence: CASSFEFYGASTDTQYF. Complete variable domain (other parts from reference TRBV11-2 and TRBJ2-3): EAGVAQSPRYKIIEKRQSVAFWCNPISGHATLYWYQQILGQGPKLLIQFQNNGVVDDSQLPKDRFSAERLKGVDSTLKIQPAKLEDSAVYLCASSFEFYGASTDTQYFGPGTRLTVL.

The chain uses TRBV11-3 and TRBJ2-3; D remains ambiguous. V was pared by 1 base and J by 5 bases, with 13 bases between. The germline V gene encodes CDR1 SGHNT and CDR2 YENEEA. This CDR3 spans 15 amino acids. CDR3 residues: CASSLGLRTLDTQYF. The CDR3 coding sequence is TGTGCCAGCAGCTTAGGTCTCCGGACCTTAGATACGCAGTATTTT.

The chain carries TRBV6-5 and TRBJ1-1; no clear D gene. There are 15 residues in the CDR3. Germline loops: CDR1 MNHEY, CDR2 SVGAGI. V lost 2 bases to trimming and J lost 0 bases, with 10 bases between them. In DNA form, the CDR3 reads TGTGCCAGCAGTTACCGGAAAGGGATGAACACTGAAGCTTTCTTT. It translates to CASSYRKGMNTEAFF.

The chain is built from TRBV1 and TRBJ2-7; the D call of TRBD2 is as the table states it, not checked on the DNA. TRBV1 is a pseudogene segment. The CDR3 contains 16 residues. CDR3 amino acids: CTSSQDRWREAYEQYF. In DNA form, the CDR3 reads TGCACCAGCAGCCAAGATAGGTGGCGGGAGGCCTACGAGCAGTACTTC.

This chain uses TRBV19 with TRBJ1-1, with 8 bases identical to TRBD1. Germline CDR1 LNHDA, CDR2 SQIVND (reference sequence). Trimming took 3 bases from V and 4 from J; bases not matched to a gene: 4. The CDR3 is 14 residues long. In nucleotides, the CDR3 is TGTGCCAGTAGTATCCTGGACAGGGCCACTGAAGCTTTCTTT. It translates to CASSILDRATEAFF. Combining the CDR3 with reference TRBV19 and TRBJ1-1 gives the whole variable domain DGGITQSPKYLFRKEGQNVTLSCEQNLNHDAMYWYRQDPGQGLRLIYYSQIVNDFQKGDIAEGYSVSREKKESFPLTVTSAQKNPTAFYLCASSILDRATEAFFGQGTRLTVV.

The rearrangement links TRBV3-1 (or the pseudogene TRBV3-2) to TRBJ1-2; 9 nucleotides line up with TRBD1. V dropped 0 bases and J dropped 8; count of bases not matched to a gene: 13. The CDR3 sequence is 17 residues long. Per the germline V gene, CDR1 is LGHDT and CDR2 is YNNKEL (reference sequence). CDR3 loop: CASSQERGDRVRKGYTF. The CDR3 nucleotides are TGTGCCAGCAGCCAAGAGAGGGGGGACAGGGTTCGTAAAGGCTACACCTTC.

The rearrangement uses TRBV7-8 and TRBJ1-4; D is unresolved. CDR1 is SGHVS and CDR2 is FQNEAQ in the germline V gene. This CDR3 has 13 amino acids. Between the trimmed V and J ends, which lost 2 bases and 5 bases, there was a span of 6 bases. CDR3 DNA sequence: TGTGCCAGCAGCTTAAGGTGGAATGAAAAACTGTTTTTT. Its translation is CASSLRWNEKLFF.

The chain links TRBV15 to TRBJ1-4; D is possibly TRBD1 (5 bases). The V and J ends lost 3 bases and 8 bases respectively, with 10 bases between them. This CDR3 has 13 amino acids. Germline assignment: CDR1 LNHNV and CDR2 YYDKDF (reference sequence). The CDR3 sequence is CATSRQGGEKLFF. In DNA, the CDR3 is TGTGCCACCAGCAGGCAGGGTGGCGAAAAACTGTTTTTT. Supplemented by reference TRBV15 and TRBJ1-4, the full variable domain reads DAMVIQNPRYQVTQFGKPVTLSCSQTLNHNVMYWYQQKSSQAPKLLFHYYDKDFNNEADTPDNFQSRRPNTSFCFLDIRSPGLGDTAMYLCATSRQGGEKLFFGSGTQLSVL.